These 2 T cell receptor beta chains were sequenced from one sample in a study of shared clonotypes between healthy human individuals. Here immunoSEQ multiplex PCR was the method, and the copy in TCRdb shows in-frame clones only, minus some. The profile shows around 2.1 million clones, around 95% of them singletons. Source material: naive CD4+ T cells sorted from blood. The subset: CD45RA+ positively selected. The receptors come from a man between 18 and 35 years old in good health.

V is TRBV25-1 and J is TRBJ2-1; TRBD1 is a possible D gene (5 bases). Deletions cut 1 base from V and 6 bases from J, with 13 bases between. Per the germline V gene, CDR1 is MGHDK and CDR2 is SYGVNS. The CDR3 sequence is 15 residues long. CDR3 loop: CASSEWDQGPNEQFF. The CDR3 region has the DNA TGTGCCAGCAGTGAATGGGATCAGGGTCCCAATGAGCAGTTCTTC.

V and J are TRBV5-4 and TRBJ1-1, with TRBD1 as a possible D gene (5 bases). CDR1 and CDR2 from the germline V gene are SGHNT and YYREEE (reference sequence). The ends were cut back, 1 base at V and 4 bases at J, with 14 bases in the middle. The CDR3 runs 15 residues. CDR3 residues: CASSLFRQGVTEAFF. The CDR3 nucleotides read TGTGCCAGCAGCTTGTTTCGCCAGGGCGTCACTGAAGCTTTCTTT.